The rows below give T cell receptor beta chains drawn from one sample of a study of blood T cells in healthy people across ages. TCRdb reprocessed the 5' RACE reads with MiXCR, giving one entry per CDR3 protein. The data show roughly 930,000 distinct CDR3 sequences, under 50% seen once. The specimen was blood. The receptors come from a man between 25 and 39 years old in good health. Each CDR3 is given with its conserved first and last residue. Fields, in order: J gene, clone size, V gene, D gene, CDR3 DNA, CDR3 protein. The D gene is left open where the match is weak. A clone size is listed for some rows: how often the clone was seen (once, few, many), or a class if it is expanded.

j_gene: TRBJ1-2; abundance: NA; v_gene: TRBV12-3/TRBV12-4; d_gene: TRBD1; CDR3nt: TGTGCCAGCAGATTGGGACAGCAGAGTAACTATGGCTACACCTTC; CDR3aa: CASRLGQQSNYGYTF
j_gene: TRBJ2-7; abundance: NA; v_gene: TRBV5-4; d_gene: NA; CDR3nt: TGTGCCAGCAGCCCATCCGGGAGAGCTCTACTCTACGAGCAGTACTTC; CDR3aa: CASSPSGRALLYEQYF
j_gene: TRBJ2-4; abundance: NA; v_gene: TRBV2; d_gene: NA; CDR3nt: TGTGCCAGCAGTGTGCGACAGGACTTGGAGCAGTACTTC; CDR3aa: CASSVRQDLEQYF
j_gene: TRBJ2-1; abundance: few; v_gene: TRBV7-2; d_gene: TRBD2; CDR3nt: TGTGCCAGCAGCCTTCTAGCGGGGGGCCCCTCCAATGAGCAGTTCTTC; CDR3aa: CASSLLAGGPSNEQFF
j_gene: TRBJ1-5; abundance: NA; v_gene: TRBV12-3/TRBV12-4; d_gene: NA; CDR3nt: TGTGCCAGCAGCTCCTTCGGGGGGCAAAATCAGCCCCAGCATTTT; CDR3aa: CASSSFGGQNQPQHF
j_gene: TRBJ1-4; abundance: few; v_gene: TRBV5-4; d_gene: NA; CDR3nt: TGTGCCAGCAGCATGGACAGAACTAATGAAAAACTGTTTTTT; CDR3aa: CASSMDRTNEKLFF
j_gene: TRBJ2-7; abundance: NA; v_gene: TRBV4-1; d_gene: NA; CDR3nt: TGCGCCAGCAGCCAAGAAGGCGGATTGGGTACGAGATTTGACAATGAGCAGTACTTC; CDR3aa: CASSQEGGLGTRFDNEQYF
j_gene: TRBJ2-7; abundance: NA; v_gene: TRBV20-1; d_gene: NA; CDR3nt: TGCAGTGGGAGGAGGGGGACTCTCTACGAGCAGTACTTC; CDR3aa: CSGRRGTLYEQYF
j_gene: TRBJ1-2; abundance: NA; v_gene: TRBV14; d_gene: TRBD1; CDR3nt: TGTGCCAGCAGCCAGCGACAGGGGGGATATGGCTACACCTTC; CDR3aa: CASSQRQGGYGYTF
j_gene: TRBJ2-3; abundance: few; v_gene: TRBV4-2; d_gene: TRBD2; CDR3nt: TGTGCCAGCAGCCAAGATCGACTAGCCTCAGATACGCAGTATTTT; CDR3aa: CASSQDRLASDTQYF
j_gene: TRBJ2-7; abundance: few; v_gene: TRBV19; d_gene: NA; CDR3nt: TGTGCCAGTAGCTCTCCGGACCGTCACCGCCTCTACGAGCAGTACTTC; CDR3aa: CASSSPDRHRLYEQYF
j_gene: TRBJ2-1; abundance: few; v_gene: TRBV20-1; d_gene: NA; CDR3nt: TGCAGTGCTAGACTAGCGCCGAGCTCCTACAATGAGCAGTTCTTC; CDR3aa: CSARLAPSSYNEQFF
j_gene: TRBJ2-2; abundance: once; v_gene: TRBV12-3/TRBV12-4; d_gene: NA; CDR3nt: TGTGCCAGCAGTGTGAACCTGGGGACCGGGGAGCTGTTTTTT; CDR3aa: CASSVNLGTGELFF
j_gene: TRBJ2-7; abundance: NA; v_gene: TRBV6-6; d_gene: NA; CDR3nt: TGTGCCAGCAGTCAGAATAAGTACGAGCAGTACTTC; CDR3aa: CASSQNKYEQYF
j_gene: TRBJ2-1; abundance: NA; v_gene: TRBV3-1; d_gene: NA; CDR3nt: TGTGCCAGCAGCCAAGACGGGGGCTACAATGAGCAGTTCTTC; CDR3aa: CASSQDGGYNEQFF
j_gene: TRBJ1-1; abundance: NA; v_gene: TRBV28; d_gene: NA; CDR3nt: TGTGCCAGCAGATCGTCCGACACCACTGAAGCTTTCTTT; CDR3aa: CASRSSDTTEAFF
j_gene: TRBJ2-1; abundance: NA; v_gene: TRBV4-3; d_gene: NA; CDR3nt: TGCGCCAGCAGCCAAGACAGAACAGAATCCTACAATGAGCAGTTCTTC; CDR3aa: CASSQDRTESYNEQFF
j_gene: TRBJ2-7; abundance: NA; v_gene: TRBV20-1; d_gene: NA; CDR3nt: TGCAGTGCTAGAGGACTTCGAAGCTCCTACGAGCAGTACTTC; CDR3aa: CSARGLRSSYEQYF
j_gene: TRBJ1-1; abundance: NA; v_gene: TRBV12-3/TRBV12-4; d_gene: NA; CDR3nt: TGTGCCAGCAGGCGTGAGGGGGGAGAAGCTTTCTTT; CDR3aa: CASRREGGEAFF
j_gene: TRBJ1-2; abundance: few; v_gene: TRBV2; d_gene: TRBD1; CDR3nt: TGTGCCAGCGGTGCCGGGACAGCTACTAACTATGGCTACACCTTC; CDR3aa: CASGAGTATNYGYTF